This entry lists 8 T cell receptor beta chains sequenced from one sample in a study of T cells in Graves' hyperthyroidism and ophthalmopathy. Amplified TCR beta CDR3 regions came from RNA transcripts. The TCR CDR3 was amplified in a first-round RT-PCR using the HTBI primer set. TCRdb called the multiplex PCR reads again in MiXCR, with one record for every CDR3 protein. The sample carries around 260,000 distinct CDR3 sequences, about 25% recorded once. The sample taken for sequencing was blood. These receptors were taken from a man aged 35 to 55 with Graves' hyperthyroidism that later progressed to Graves' ophthalmopathy.

This clonotype occurred many times. The rearrangement uses TRBV6-5 and TRBJ1-2; unclear D gene. The germline V gene encodes CDR1 MNHEY and CDR2 SVGAGI. V gave up 2 bases and J gave up 3 bases, with 7 bases separating them. The CDR3 is made up of 13 amino acids. The CDR3 sequence: CASSYREHYGYTF. For the CDR3, the DNA is TGTGCCAGCAGTTACCGGGAGCACTATGGCTACACCTTC.

This clonotype was detected ten times or more. The chain recombines TRBV12-3 or TRBV12-4 with TRBJ1-1; no firm D call. Trimming left V 5 bases short and J 8 bases short, with 18 bases between. CDR3 size: 14 residues. CDR3 loop: CASSLASSASEAFF. The CDR3, as DNA: TGTGCCAGCAGTCTCGCGTCTTCGGCTTCCGAAGCTTTCTTT.

At least ten counts were recorded for this clonotype. The genes are TRBV5-1 and TRBJ1-1; a weak D match, TRBD1 (6 bases). The CDR3 is 13 amino acids. V gave up 9 bases and J gave up 4 bases, with 16 bases separating them. The germline V gene has CDR1 SGHRS and CDR2 YFSETQ. CDR3 sequence: CATRGGRGTEAFF. CDR3 nucleotide sequence: TGCGCCACCAGAGGGGGACGGGGCACTGAAGCTTTCTTT.

This clonotype was picked up many times. CDR3 sequence reads: CASSTTRLAGAGETQYF. The CDR3 DNA sequence: TGTGCCAGCAGCACCACCCGACTAGCGGGAGCCGGGGAGACCCAGTACTTC. This chain links TRBV11-2 with TRBJ2-5, with TRBD2 matching over 12 bases. CDR3 length equals 17 residues. V lost 5 bases, J lost 5 bases, and 12 bases stayed unmatched. Germline CDR1 SGHAT, CDR2 FQNNGV.

This clonotype appeared a few times. The chain recombines TRBV12-3 or TRBV12-4 with TRBJ1-6; D unclear. The V gene lost 4 bases and the J gene lost 5 bases, with 9 bases spanning the gap. The length of the CDR3 is 14 residues. The chain's CDR3 is CASSSSGNNSPLHF. The CDR3 DNA is TGTGCCAGCAGTTCGAGCGGGAATAATTCACCCCTCCACTTT.

This clonotype was observed at least ten times. This sequence joins TRBV6-1 and TRBJ1-5, with D hard to call. Trimming took off 2 bases at V and 0 bases at J, with 17 bases between the two ends. Germline assignment: CDR1 MNHNS and CDR2 SASEGT. The CDR3 spans 18 residues. The CDR3 DNA follows: TGTGCCAGCAGTGAAAGAACAACGCAGTATAATAGCAATCAGCCCCAGCATTTT. It codes for CASSERTTQYNSNQPQHF.

This clonotype appeared many times. V and J are TRBV20-1 and TRBJ2-7; no clear D gene. The CDR3 has 12 amino acids. Germline V gives CDR1 DFQATT, CDR2 SNEGSKA (reference sequence). V was trimmed by 1 base and J by 4 bases, leaving 8 bases between them. DNA for the CDR3: TGCAGTGCTAGAGCGGAACCGTACGAGCAGTACTTC. Its translation: CSARAEPYEQYF.

A few counts support this clonotype. This clone may be a read error of a much larger clone one base away. V gene TRBV19 combines with J gene TRBJ1-1, with D unresolved. CDR1 and CDR2 from the germline V gene are LNHDA and SQIVND (reference sequence). The CDR3 length is 14 residues. As DNA, the CDR3 is TGTGCCAGTAGTCCCCCGACTCAGAACGCTGAAGCTTTCTTT. This encodes CASSPPTQNAEAFF.